A selection of T cell receptor beta chains follows, all from one sample in a study of blood T cell repertoires in COVID-19. Measured with immunoSEQ multiplex PCR; TCRdb has only the in-frame clones, and not every one. The sample shows about 38,000 clones, less than 90% of them seen only once. Sequencing was done on a sample of peripheral blood. These receptors were taken from a man in his 60s with COVID-19, enrolled during active disease. The CDR3 runs from the conserved cysteine through the conserved F or W. D genes are given only for firm matches. The listing skips clone size in some rows; elsewhere it reads once, few, many or a size class.

cdr3_nt,cdr3_aa,v_call,j_call,d_call,clone_size
TGTGCCAGCAGCCCGGACTCGAAACAGGGCTCCTACGAGCAGTACTTC,CASSPDSKQGSYEQYF,TRBV5-4,TRBJ2-7,.,.
TGTGCCAGCAGCTACAGGGTAGACAATCAGCCCCAGCATTTT,CASSYRVDNQPQHF,TRBV3-1/TRBV3-2,TRBJ1-5,.,.
TGTGCCAGCAGTTTGTCGAGGATCGATAATTCACCCCTCCACTTT,CASSLSRIDNSPLHF,TRBV27,TRBJ1-6,.,few
TGTGCCAGCAGCCAAGACCCAGGGAAATTGAGCAGTGAAGCTTTCTTT,CASSQDPGKLSSEAFF,TRBV4-2,TRBJ1-1,.,.
TGTGCCATCAGTGACCCGACGCGGGTAAACATTCAGTACTTC,CAISDPTRVNIQYF,TRBV10-3,TRBJ2-4,.,.
TGTGCCACCAGCAGAGGGTTTCGGGACAGGGTCAAGGAGACCCAGTACTTC,CATSRGFRDRVKETQYF,TRBV15,TRBJ2-5,TRBD1,.
TGCAGCGTCGGGGACAGGGTGGGGGAGCAGTACTTC,CSVGDRVGEQYF,TRBV29-1,TRBJ2-7,TRBD1,.
TGTGCCAGCTGCGGGGGGCAGCTGAACACTGAAGCTTTCTTT,CASCGGQLNTEAFF,TRBV27,TRBJ1-1,.,.
TGCGCCAGCAGCCTGACAGGGGCCTACGAGCAGTACTTC,CASSLTGAYEQYF,TRBV5-1,TRBJ2-7,TRBD1,.
TGCGCCAGCAGCCAAGGCGAGGGGGCGATGCCCTACGAGCAGTACTTC,CASSQGEGAMPYEQYF,TRBV4-1,TRBJ2-7,TRBD1,.
TGTGCCAGCAGTATCGGGGGAGGCACGCAGTATTTT,CASSIGGGTQYF,TRBV2,TRBJ2-3,.,few
TGCGCCAGCAGCGTGAACAGGGCAAATGAAAAACTGTTTTTT,CASSVNRANEKLFF,TRBV5-1,TRBJ1-4,.,.
TGCGCCAGCAGCTTGGCCTTAAAGGGGTACGATGGCTACACCTTC,CASSLALKGYDGYTF,TRBV5-1,TRBJ1-2,.,.
TGTGCCAGCAGCTCACTAGGGGGGACTAGCGGAGCCTACGAGCAGTACTTC,CASSSLGGTSGAYEQYF,TRBV7-6,TRBJ2-7,TRBD2,few
TGCGCCAGCAGCTTGGACGGAGATACGCAGTATTTT,CASSLDGDTQYF,TRBV5-1,TRBJ2-3,.,once
TGTGCCAGCAGTGACTCGAGCAGGGCCACTGAAGCTTTCTTT,CASSDSSRATEAFF,TRBV6-4,TRBJ1-1,.,.
TGTGCCAGCAGTGGGCGGGCCTTCACTGAAGCTTTCTTT,CASSGRAFTEAFF,TRBV27,TRBJ1-1,.,few
TGTGCCAGTAGTATAGGTGGGAGAGGTCAGCCCCAGCATTTT,CASSIGGRGQPQHF,TRBV19,TRBJ1-5,.,once
TGTGCCTGGAGTGTACTCTTCGGGGAGGCTTTCTTT,CAWSVLFGEAFF,TRBV30,TRBJ1-1,.,.
TGTGCCAGCAGTCCCCCCGGTGCGCGGCAGCCCCAGCATTTT,CASSPPGARQPQHF,TRBV28,TRBJ1-5,.,.
TGCGCCAGCAGCTTGAAACGGGGGGAAGAGACCCAGTACTTC,CASSLKRGEETQYF,TRBV5-1,TRBJ2-5,TRBD2,.
TGTGCCAGCAGTCTCGGGAATGAGCAGTTCTTC,CASSLGNEQFF,TRBV12-3/TRBV12-4,TRBJ2-1,.,.
TGTGCCAGCAGTCTGGACAGGGGTTATAATTCACCCCTCCACTTT,CASSLDRGYNSPLHF,TRBV2,TRBJ1-6,TRBD1,.
TGTGCCAGCAGTTCTCCACCCGGGTCCTACGAGCAGTACTTC,CASSSPPGSYEQYF,TRBV6-5,TRBJ2-7,.,.
TGCGCCAGCAGCTTAACTCGGGACTCCCGAGCCAAAAACATTCAGTACTTC,CASSLTRDSRAKNIQYF,TRBV5-1,TRBJ2-4,.,.
TGTGCCAGCAGACTACTAGCGGGAGGGGGGGAGCTGTTTTTT,CASRLLAGGGELFF,TRBV6-5,TRBJ2-2,TRBD2,.
TGCAGCGTTGTGGACACGTGGGATGAAAAACTGTTTTTT,CSVVDTWDEKLFF,TRBV29-1,TRBJ1-4,.,.
TGTGCCACCAGACTTAGCGGGGACTCCTACGAGCAGTACTTC,CATRLSGDSYEQYF,TRBV15,TRBJ2-7,TRBD2,few
TGCGCCAGCAGCGGGGGACAGGGAATGGGGTACACTGAAGCTTTCTTT,CASSGGQGMGYTEAFF,TRBV5-1,TRBJ1-1,TRBD1,.
TGTGCCAGCAGGTTAGATTGGACAGGGATTGCTGAAGCTTTCTTT,CASRLDWTGIAEAFF,TRBV2,TRBJ1-1,TRBD1,.
TGTGCCAGCAGTTTGGGACAGGGGTTTGATACGCAGTATTTT,CASSLGQGFDTQYF,TRBV28,TRBJ2-3,TRBD1,once
TGTGCCAGCAGTCGGCTAGGGGCGGGGGGCTACACCTTC,CASSRLGAGGYTF,TRBV12-3/TRBV12-4,TRBJ1-2,.,.
TGTGCCAGCAGTCGTACAGGCGGCCAAGAGACCCAGTACTTC,CASSRTGGQETQYF,TRBV7-9,TRBJ2-5,.,.
TGTGCCAGCAGCTTGCGTTACGGGACTAGCGGGAGTTGGGAGCAGTTCTTC,CASSLRYGTSGSWEQFF,TRBV5-6,TRBJ2-1,TRBD2,.
TGTGCCACCAGCAGAGCCGGGACAGGGGGCGCGGATACGCAGTATTTT,CATSRAGTGGADTQYF,TRBV15,TRBJ2-3,TRBD1,.
TGTGCCAGCAGTTACCAGTTGAACACTGAAGCTTTCTTT,CASSYQLNTEAFF,TRBV6-5,TRBJ1-1,.,.
TGTGCCAGCAGCCTGGGACAGAGGAATGGGGACACCATATATTTT,CASSLGQRNGDTIYF,TRBV7-9,TRBJ1-3,TRBD1,.
TGTGCCAGCAGGTGGGGGCCCGGCGAGCAGTACTTC,CASRWGPGEQYF,TRBV28,TRBJ2-7,.,.
TGCAGCGTTGGAGGGTTAGATCAGCCCCAGCATTTT,CSVGGLDQPQHF,TRBV29-1,TRBJ1-5,.,.
TGTGCCAGCAGTTCGGATGCGGGTAGTGGCTACACCTTC,CASSSDAGSGYTF,TRBV12-3/TRBV12-4,TRBJ1-2,.,.
TGTGCCAGCAGTTACGGGGGAGTGGAGGGCTACACCTTC,CASSYGGVEGYTF,TRBV12-3/TRBV12-4,TRBJ1-2,.,.
TGTGCCAGCAGCTTGGACGGGAGGGCCTACAATGAGCAGTTCTTC,CASSLDGRAYNEQFF,TRBV7-3,TRBJ2-1,TRBD2,.
TGTGCCAGCAGCACCTACGACAGGCTGAACACCGGGGAGCTGTTTTTT,CASSTYDRLNTGELFF,TRBV9,TRBJ2-2,.,.
TGTGCCAGCAGTTACTGGTCTAGCAGCGATGAGCAGTTCTTC,CASSYWSSSDEQFF,TRBV6-5,TRBJ2-1,.,.
TGTGCCAGTAGTACCCGCCCTTCGGCGGGAGGGCCTTACAATGAGCAGTTCTTC,CASSTRPSAGGPYNEQFF,TRBV19,TRBJ2-1,TRBD2,.
TGTGCCAGCAGTTTGCGGAACACCGGGGAGCTGTTTTTT,CASSLRNTGELFF,TRBV28,TRBJ2-2,.,.
TGTGCCAGTAGTATAGCTCTGGGACAGGGCCCCTACACCTTC,CASSIALGQGPYTF,TRBV19,TRBJ1-2,TRBD1,.
TGTGCCAGCACGGGGGTCGGCTATGGCTACACCTTC,CASTGVGYGYTF,TRBV18,TRBJ1-2,.,few
TGTGCCAGCAGTTACGACAGGGGGGGCTACACCTTC,CASSYDRGGYTF,TRBV6-2/TRBV6-3,TRBJ1-2,TRBD1,.
TGTGCCACCAGCAGAGATATGTGGGTTTGTTCAGGTAAGAGATATGGCTACACCTTC,CATSRDMWVCSGKRYGYTF,TRBV15,TRBJ1-2,.,once
TGTGCCATCAGTGAGTCGAGGGCCGGGAGGTCACCCCTCCACTTT,CAISESRAGRSPLHF,TRBV10-3,TRBJ1-6,.,.